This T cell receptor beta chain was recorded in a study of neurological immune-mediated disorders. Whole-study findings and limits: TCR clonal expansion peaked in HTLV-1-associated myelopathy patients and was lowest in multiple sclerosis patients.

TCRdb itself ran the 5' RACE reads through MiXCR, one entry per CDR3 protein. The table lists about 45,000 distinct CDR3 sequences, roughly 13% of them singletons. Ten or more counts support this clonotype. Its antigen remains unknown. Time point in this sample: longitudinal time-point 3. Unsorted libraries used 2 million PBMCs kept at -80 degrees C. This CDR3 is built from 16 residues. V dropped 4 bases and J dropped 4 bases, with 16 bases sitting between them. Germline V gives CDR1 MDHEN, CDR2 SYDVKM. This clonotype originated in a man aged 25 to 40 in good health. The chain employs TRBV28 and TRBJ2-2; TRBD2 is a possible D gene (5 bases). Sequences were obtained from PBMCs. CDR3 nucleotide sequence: TGTGCCAGCAGTTCCGTTGCCGGGGAGATCACCGGGGAGCTGTTTTTT. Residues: CASSSVAGEITGELFF.